What follows describes a single TCR beta chain. V lost 1 base to trimming and J lost 6 bases; unmatched junction nucleotides: 5. The CDR3 sequence is 15 residues long. CDR1 and CDR2 (germline): MDHEN, SYDVKM. This sample was included in a study of T cell changes during pregnancy in multiple sclerosis. Clones were sequenced by immunoSEQ multiplex PCR, and TCRdb holds only the in-frame ones, with some missing. This sample has tens of thousands of clones, with 88% found just once. The source was CD8+ T cells from peripheral blood mononuclear cells, collected after pregnancy. The V and J genes are TRBV28 and TRBJ2-3; 9 nucleotides line up with TRBD2. The clonotype was recovered from a female donor in good health, enrolled as a control in a pregnancy study. CDR3 sequence: CASSLSAGGQDTQYF. CDR3 nucleotides: TGTGCCAGCAGTTTATCCGCGGGGGGGCAGGATACGCAGTATTTT.